The sequence of this TCR beta chain was determined in a study of vaccination and CD4 T cells after COVID-19. Treatment reported: approximately 11-day PBMC culture with coronavirus spike peptide pools or control peptides (ViraFEST assay). Positive PCR tests dated from March to December 2020, predating US Alpha, Beta and Delta variants. CDR3 length: 16 amino acids. Germline V lookup: CDR1 SGHAT, CDR2 FQNNGV. V was trimmed by 1 base and J by 3 bases, leaving 13 bases between them. Sequencing of the DNA from cultured CD4+ T cells was carried out with the Oncomine TCR Beta short-read assay. Genomic DNA was extracted from cultured CD4+ T cells. TCRdb redid the calling of the PCR reads with MiXCR, one entry per CDR3 protein. The sample includes some 10,000 distinct CDR3 sequences, 55% to 70% of them seen just once. Comments on this clonotype: Antigen: not known.

This TCR came from a human donor who had recovered from COVID-19. The specimen sequenced was CD4+ T cells from blood, cultured in vitro. The chain joins TRBV11-2 to TRBJ2-1; the D gene could be TRBD1 or TRBD2 (6 bases each). CDR3 protein: CASSLAWGASYNEQFF. The CDR3 nucleotides are TGTGCCAGCAGCTTAGCCTGGGGGGCAAGCTACAATGAGCAGTTCTTC.